A single sample gave rise to the 22 T cell receptor beta chains below, sequenced in a study of cytomegalovirus exposure and HLA in healthy donors. PCR employed 60 Vbeta and 13 Jbeta primers. Using immunoSEQ multiplex PCR, the repertoire was profiled, and TCRdb retains in-frame clones only, with some absent. The sample carries more than 95,000 clones, 75% to 85% recorded once. The specimen sequenced was PBMCs. These receptors were collected from a man aged 18 to 35 in good health and CMV-seronegative.

The rearrangement links TRBV19 to TRBJ1-2; perhaps TRBD1 as D (6 bases). V was cut by 3 bases and J by 0 bases, with 14 bases left in between. The CDR3 runs 16 residues. Looked up from germline, CDR1 is LNHDA and CDR2 is SQIVND (reference sequence). As DNA, the CDR3 is TGTGCCAGTAGTATCGAAACAGGGTGGGCTAACTATGGCTACACCTTC. As protein: CASSIETGWANYGYTF.

The rearrangement uses TRBV9 and TRBJ2-5, with D perhaps matching TRBD2 (5 bases). This CDR3 contains 15 residues. Germline values: CDR1 SGDLS, CDR2 YYNGEE. V lost 3 bases, J lost 4 bases, and 16 bases lay in between. CDR3 sequence reads: CASSDRPSGPETQYF. The CDR3, as DNA: TGTGCCAGCAGCGATAGGCCGAGCGGTCCAGAGACCCAGTACTTC.

The CDR3 region has the DNA TGTGCCAGCAGCGTAAGGGGTCTAAGCTCTGGGGCCAACGTCCTGACTTTC. Translation: CASSVRGLSSGANVLTF. V gene TRBV9 combines with J gene TRBJ2-6, with TRBD1 as a possible D gene (5 bases). Germline V gene sequence: CDR1 SGDLS, CDR2 YYNGEE. Trimming removed 1 base at V and 0 bases at J, with 11 bases between. The CDR3 has 17 amino acids.

The chain recombines TRBV19 with TRBJ2-2, with D possibly being TRBD2 (6 bases). There are 14 residues in the CDR3. V shed 3 bases and J shed 5 bases, with 10 bases lying between them. Germline V CDR1 and CDR2: LNHDA, SQIVND (reference sequence). The CDR3 sequence is CASSISGGTGELFF. CDR3 coding DNA: TGTGCCAGTAGTATTTCCGGGGGAACCGGGGAGCTGTTTTTT. Looking up the rest from reference TRBV19 and TRBJ2-2 gives the full variable domain: DGGITQSPKYLFRKEGQNVTLSCEQNLNHDAMYWYRQDPGQGLRLIYYSQIVNDFQKGDIAEGYSVSREKKESFPLTVTSAQKNPTAFYLCASSISGGTGELFFGEGSRLTVL.

The chain couples TRBV28 to TRBJ2-7; 8 nucleotides agree with TRBD1. CDR3 length: 14 residues. Unmatched junction bases numbered 10, after V lost 5 bases and J lost 7 bases. The germline V gene has CDR1 MDHEN and CDR2 SYDVKM. CDR3 protein: CASSPPDRVGEQYF. CDR3 nucleotides: TGTGCCAGCAGTCCTCCGGACAGGGTGGGTGAGCAGTACTTC.

The chain couples TRBV18 to TRBJ1-5; 7 positions match TRBD1. The CDR3 is made up of 15 amino acids. Trimming removed 4 bases from V and 1 base from J; junction bases left unmatched: 4. Looked up from germline, CDR1 is KGHSH and CDR2 is LQKENI. The CDR3 loop is CASSRGGGSNQPQHF. In DNA form, the CDR3 reads TGTGCCAGCTCACGAGGGGGCGGGAGCAATCAGCCCCAGCATTTT.

The chain joins TRBV7-2 to TRBJ1-2; tentatively, D is TRBD1 (6 bases). V shed 5 bases and J shed 8 bases, with 24 bases lying between them. Germline loops: CDR1 SGHTA, CDR2 FQGNSA. This CDR3 spans 16 amino acids. The CDR3 reads CASSHASSGGARGYTF. The CDR3 nucleotides read TGTGCCAGCAGCCATGCATCATCGGGGGGCGCTAGGGGCTACACCTTC. The full variable domain, with the rest looked up from reference TRBV7-2 and TRBJ1-2, is GAGVSQSPSNKVTEKGKDVELRCDPISGHTALYWYRQSLGQGLEFLIYFQGNSAPDKSGLPSDRFSAERTGGSVSTLTIQRTQQEDSAVYLCASSHASSGGARGYTFGSGTRLTVV.

V is TRBV27 and J is TRBJ2-7; no firm D call. V was cut by 3 bases and J by 4 bases, with 10 bases left in between. The CDR3 extends over 13 amino acids. CDR1 is MNHEY and CDR2 is SMNVEV in the germline V gene (reference sequence). CDR3 sequence reads: CASSFQVPYEQYF. The CDR3 bases are TGTGCCAGCAGTTTCCAGGTCCCATACGAGCAGTACTTC.

This chain links TRBV6-1 with TRBJ1-1; D not resolved. The CDR3 totals 14 residues. Trimming left V 0 bases short and J 2 bases short, with 7 bases between. Looked up from germline, CDR1 is MNHNS and CDR2 is SASEGT. CDR3 amino acids: CASSEAAGNTEAFF. CDR3 DNA sequence: TGTGCCAGCAGTGAAGCGGCGGGCAACACTGAAGCTTTCTTT.

This chain links TRBV18 with TRBJ2-7, with TRBD2 identical over 8 bases. Germline-derived CDR1 and CDR2 are KGHSH and LQKENI. CDR3 length: 15 amino acids. V dropped 6 bases and J dropped 5; count of bases not matched to a gene: 12. CDR3 in DNA: TGTGCCAGCTCCCCGGGACTAGATCGGGACCACGAGCAGTACTTC. Residues: CASSPGLDRDHEQYF. The full variable domain, completed using reference TRBV18 and TRBJ2-7, is NAGVMQNPRHLVRRRGQEARLRCSPMKGHSHVYWYRQLPEEGLKFMVYLQKENIIDESGMPKERFSAEFPKEGPSILRIQQVVRGDSAAYFCASSPGLDRDHEQYFGPGTRLTVT.

The chain couples TRBV5-1 to TRBJ2-2, with D possibly matching TRBD1 (6 bases). The length of the CDR3 is 15 residues. Trimming shortened V by 4 bases and J by 0 bases, and 10 bases separated the two germline ends. CDR1 and CDR2 from the germline V gene are SGHRS and YFSETQ. The CDR3 region has the DNA TGCGCCAGCAGCAGGGGGACGGCGAACACCGGGGAGCTGTTTTTT. This translates into CASSRGTANTGELFF.

In regard to this clone: This specimen includes other DNA sequences encoding the same CDR3. The chain couples TRBV5-1 to TRBJ1-1; tentative D call: TRBD1 (6 bases). The V end lost 0 bases, the J end lost 5 bases, and 8 bases lay between the germline ends. CDR3 length: 13 residues. Germline CDR1 SGHRS, CDR2 YFSETQ. The CDR3 region has the DNA TGCGCCAGCAGCTTGGAGGGGGGGACTGAAGCTTTCTTT. Its protein product is CASSLEGGTEAFF. The full variable domain, its missing parts supplied by reference TRBV5-1 and TRBJ1-1, is KAGVTQTPRYLIKTRGQQVTLSCSPISGHRSVSWYQQTPGQGLQFLFEYFSETQRNKGNFPGRFSGRQFSNSRSEMNVSTLELGDSALYLCASSLEGGTEAFFGQGTRLTVV.

This chain links TRBV6-1 with TRBJ2-1; possible D gene TRBD2, 6 bases. Germline values: CDR1 MNHNS, CDR2 SASEGT. The CDR3 is made up of 13 amino acids. Trimming pared 6 bases from V and 8 bases from J, leaving 14 bases between. CDR3 sequence: CASRSTSRDEQFF. CDR3 in DNA: TGTGCCAGCAGATCGACTAGTCGGGATGAGCAGTTCTTC.

The count of this clone is one. V and J are TRBV5-1 and TRBJ1-2; 7 positions agree with TRBD1. Germline loops: CDR1 SGHRS, CDR2 YFSETQ. The CDR3 is 13 residues long. With V trimmed by 7 bases and J by 3 bases, 6 bases remained unmatched. The DNA for the CDR3 is TGCGCCAGCTCTATCGACAGGGACTATGGCTACACCTTC. It yields the protein CASSIDRDYGYTF.

J is TRBJ2-4 and V is TRBV19, with 11 bases aligning to TRBD2. Germline V gene data show CDR1 as LNHDA and CDR2 as SQIVND (reference sequence). The CDR3 consists of 16 residues. With 6 bases clipped from V and 0 bases from J, the junction kept 4 bases outside the gene matches. DNA for the CDR3: TGTGCCAGTAGCCGCGGGACTAGCGGAGCCAAAAACATTCAGTACTTC. Protein: CASSRGTSGAKNIQYF.

The J gene is TRBJ2-1, the V gene TRBV5-1, with TRBD1 identical over 11 bases. The CDR3 is 14 residues long. Germline CDR1 is SGHRS and CDR2 is YFSETQ. The J segment lost 10 bases and the V segment lost 5 bases, leaving 8 bases of the junction unmatched. The CDR3 sequence: CASSSGQGAWEQFF. The CDR3 DNA is TGCGCCAGCAGTTCTGGACAGGGGGCTTGGGAGCAGTTCTTC.

The V gene is TRBV19, the J gene TRBJ2-1; TRBD1 is a possible D gene (6 bases). Germline V gives CDR1 LNHDA, CDR2 SQIVND (reference sequence). V was cut by 5 bases and J by 7 bases, with 9 bases left in between. CDR3 length equals 12 residues. The CDR3: CASSLTGNEQFF. The CDR3 DNA reads TGTGCCAGTAGTCTTACAGGGAATGAGCAGTTCTTC.

The chain carries TRBV4-1 and TRBJ2-1; 7 positions match TRBD2. The germline V gene encodes CDR1 MGHRA and CDR2 YSYEKL. The J segment lost 0 bases and the V segment lost 0 bases, leaving 14 bases of the junction unmatched. The CDR3 consists of 20 residues. CDR3 nucleotide sequence: TGCGCCAGCAGCCAAGACCCCGCCATATTTGGCGGGGGCTCCTACAATGAGCAGTTCTTC. It yields the protein CASSQDPAIFGGGSYNEQFF.

This sequence joins TRBV7-9 and TRBJ2-2; 8 bases agree with TRBD1. CDR1 is SEHNR, CDR2 FQNEAQ, per germline (reference sequence). This CDR3 is 16 amino acids long. V lost 2 bases to trimming and J lost 1 base; unmatched junction nucleotides: 3. The CDR3 DNA reads as TGTGCCAGCAGCTTACTAACAGGGGGGAACACCGGGGAGCTGTTTTTT. Protein sequence: CASSLLTGGNTGELFF.

This chain uses TRBV5-4 with TRBJ1-1, with D perhaps matching TRBD1 (5 bases). V gave up 4 bases and J gave up 5 bases, with 18 bases separating them. Looked up from germline, CDR1 is SGHNT and CDR2 is YYREEE (reference sequence). This CDR3 has 15 amino acids. CDR3 nucleotides: TGTGCCAGCAGCAGCAGAACAGGCGAGGCTACTGAAGCTTTCTTT. Its protein is CASSSRTGEATEAFF.

This clone was seen once. The chain recombines TRBV9 with TRBJ2-1, with D perhaps TRBD2 (5 bases). V lost 4 bases and J lost 4, with 15 bases in between. Germline loops: CDR1 SGDLS, CDR2 YYNGEE. The CDR3 spans 15 residues. The CDR3 region is CASSPYLDFYNEQFF. CDR3 DNA sequence: TGTGCCAGCAGCCCATATCTGGACTTTTACAATGAGCAGTTCTTC.

V and J are TRBV9 and TRBJ2-1; TRBD2 agrees at 8 bases. There are 14 residues in the CDR3. The germline V gene encodes CDR1 SGDLS and CDR2 YYNGEE. The J segment lost 7 bases and the V segment lost 0 bases, leaving 3 bases of the junction unmatched. In DNA form, the CDR3 reads TGTGCCAGCAGCGTAGCGGGAGGGAAGAATGAGCAGTTCTTC. This translates into CASSVAGGKNEQFF.